This paragraph reports one T cell receptor (beta chain). This entry belongs to a study of T cells in tuberculosis. TCRdb's copy holds only in-frame clones and misses some; the assay was immunoSEQ multiplex PCR. The sample includes 35,000 to 40,000 clones, about 94% of them seen just once. V lost 4 bases and J lost 5; bases outside the gene matches: 9. The CDR3 loop spans 16 amino acids. The germline V gene encodes CDR1 SGHNT and CDR2 YYREEE (reference sequence). This receptor was obtained from a donor aged 10 to 29 with latent tuberculosis or without tuberculosis infection. Some clones in this sample may be carry-over from other donors' samples. The sample was PBMCs. The chain carries TRBV5-4 and TRBJ1-4; 9 nucleotides align to TRBD1. The CDR3 region has the DNA TGTGCCAGCAGCGCGCACGGGACAGGGAGAAATGAAAAACTGTTTTTT. This encodes CASSAHGTGRNEKLFF.